This T cell receptor (beta chain) originates from a study of T cell responses to AZD1222 COVID-19 vaccine. TCRdb's copy holds only in-frame clones and misses some; the assay was immunoSEQ multiplex PCR. The sample holds 150,000 to 200,000 clones, 80% to 95% seen once. The CDR3 has 14 residues. The junction had 5 bases not matched to a gene; V was cut back by 7 bases and J by 5 bases. CDR1 and CDR2 from the germline V gene are LGHDT and YNNKEL (reference sequence). The V call is TRBV3-1 (or the pseudogene TRBV3-2), the J call TRBJ2-1; 10 bases are shared with TRBD2. The sequences come from peripheral blood, collected on day 0 of AZD1222 vaccination. The TCR comes from an adult in good health. CDR3 DNA: TGTGCCAGCAATCTAGCGGGAGAAGACAATGAGCAGTTCTTC. Translating gives CASNLAGEDNEQFF.